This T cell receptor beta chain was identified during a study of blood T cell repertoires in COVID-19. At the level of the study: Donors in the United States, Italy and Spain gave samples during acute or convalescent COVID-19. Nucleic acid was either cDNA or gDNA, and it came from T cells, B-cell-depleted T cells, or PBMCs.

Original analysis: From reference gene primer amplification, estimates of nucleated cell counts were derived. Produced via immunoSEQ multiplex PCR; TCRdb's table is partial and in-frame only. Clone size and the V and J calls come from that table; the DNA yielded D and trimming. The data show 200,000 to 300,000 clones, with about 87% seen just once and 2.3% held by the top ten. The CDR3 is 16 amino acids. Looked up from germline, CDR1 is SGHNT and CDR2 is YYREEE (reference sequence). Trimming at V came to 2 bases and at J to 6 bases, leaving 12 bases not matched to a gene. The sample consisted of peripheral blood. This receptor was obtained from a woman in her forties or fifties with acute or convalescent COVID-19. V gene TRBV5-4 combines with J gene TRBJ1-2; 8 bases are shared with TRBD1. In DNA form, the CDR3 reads TGTGCCAGCAGCTTTCCCGATACGCAGGGGGCAAATGGCTACACCTTC. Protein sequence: CASSFPDTQGANGYTF.